The 27 T cell receptor beta chains given below trace back to one sample, sequenced in a study of T cells in Graves' hyperthyroidism and ophthalmopathy. RNA transcripts were the template for amplifying TCR beta CDR3 regions. TCR CDR3 regions were first amplified by RT-PCR with HTBI primers. Each CDR3 protein is one row after TCRdb ran MiXCR on the multiplex PCR reads. The table has 490,000 or so distinct CDR3 sequences, under 25% seen once. The specimen sequenced was blood. These receptors originate from a woman aged 70-85 years with Graves' ophthalmopathy.

In this sample, this clonotype turned up many times. The rearrangement joins TRBV12-3 or TRBV12-4 to TRBJ1-1, with D perhaps matching TRBD1 (5 bases). The V and J ends lost 7 bases and 4 bases respectively, with 16 bases between them. This CDR3 has 14 residues. The CDR3 DNA is TGTGCCAGCATCATCGGGGGGGGAGGCACTGAAGCTTTCTTT. It yields the protein CASIIGGGGTEAFF.

This clonotype was observed at least ten times. This rearrangement joins TRBV2 to TRBJ2-7; TRBD2 agrees at 7 bases. This CDR3 contains 12 residues. Germline V gene data show CDR1 as SNHLY and CDR2 as FYNNEI. The J segment lost 6 bases and the V segment lost 6 bases, leaving 5 bases of the junction unmatched. CDR3 coding DNA: TGTGCCAGCAGACGGGAGGCACTCGAGCAGTACTTC. This encodes CASRREALEQYF.

The chain uses TRBV3-1 and TRBJ1-5; 8 bases line up with TRBD1. After removal of 3 bases from V and 1 base from J, the junction contained 8 bases not matched to a gene. This CDR3 comprises 17 residues. Germline V lookup: CDR1 LGHDT, CDR2 YNNKEL (reference sequence). The CDR3 nucleotides are TGTGCCAGCAGCCATTCCGGGGACAGGCCGAGCAATCAGCCCCAGCATTTT. It encodes CASSHSGDRPSNQPQHF.

The chain recombines TRBV9 with TRBJ1-2; 7 nucleotides match TRBD1. CDR3 length equals 15 residues. The V gene end was trimmed by 0 bases and the J gene end by 4 bases; junction bases not matched to a gene: 6. CDR1 and CDR2 (germline): SGDLS, YYNGEE. The CDR3 spells CASSVGLGQAYGYTF. For the CDR3, the DNA is TGTGCCAGCAGCGTAGGGTTAGGACAGGCCTATGGCTACACCTTC.

The chain couples TRBV4-3 to TRBJ1-2; tentative D call: TRBD1 (6 bases). CDR1 LGHNA and CDR2 YSLEER come from the germline V gene. The CDR3 contains 15 residues. With 2 bases removed from V and 4 bases from J, the gap between germline ends came to 14 bases. CDR3 nucleotides: TGCGCCAGCAGCCAAACAATTACAGGGTCCTATGGCTACACCTTC. Its translation: CASSQTITGSYGYTF.

A few counts support this clonotype. J is TRBJ1-1 and V is TRBV11-3; no reliable D call. V gave up 5 bases and J gave up 6 bases, with 13 bases separating them. The CDR3 runs to 13 residues. Germline V lookup: CDR1 SGHNT, CDR2 YENEEA. The CDR3 loop reads CASSPVYGSEAFF. DNA of the CDR3: TGTGCCAGCAGCCCCGTTTATGGGTCTGAAGCTTTCTTT.

In this sample, this clonotype turned up many times. V usage is TRBV11-2 and J usage is TRBJ2-7, with 8 nucleotides matching TRBD1. V lost 3 bases to trimming and J lost 2 bases; unmatched junction nucleotides: 3. Looked up from germline, CDR1 is SGHAT and CDR2 is FQNNGV. The CDR3 is 14 amino acids. For the CDR3, the DNA is TGTGCCAGCAGCTTGACAGGGGATCCCTACGAGCAGTACTTC. This translates into CASSLTGDPYEQYF. The full variable domain, in which reference TRBV11-2 and TRBJ2-7 provide the parts outside the CDR3, is EAGVAQSPRYKIIEKRQSVAFWCNPISGHATLYWYQQILGQGPKLLIQFQNNGVVDDSQLPKDRFSAERLKGVDSTLKIQPAKLEDSAVYLCASSLTGDPYEQYFGPGTRLTVT.

This clonotype was picked up many times. J is TRBJ2-1 and V is TRBV20-1; D is undetermined. The germline CDR1 and CDR2 sequences are DFQATT and SNEGSKA (reference sequence). The V gene lost 4 bases and the J gene lost 2 bases, with 12 bases spanning the gap. The CDR3 extends over 14 amino acids. The CDR3: CSATRLWAYNEQFF. CDR3 DNA: TGCAGTGCTACGCGGTTATGGGCCTACAATGAGCAGTTCTTC.

This clonotype came up a few times. V and J are TRBV7-9 and TRBJ1-1, with 9 bases lining up with TRBD1. J was trimmed by 4 bases and V by 7 bases; bases with no gene match: 7. The CDR3 spans 14 residues. Germline V gene data show CDR1 as SEHNR and CDR2 as FQNEAQ (reference sequence). Written as DNA, the CDR3 is TGTGCCAGCATCCAGACAGGGGGAGGCACTGAAGCTTTCTTT. It translates to CASIQTGGGTEAFF. Full variable domain (outside the CDR3, taken from reference TRBV7-9 and TRBJ1-1): DTGVSQNPRHKITKRGQNVTFRCDPISEHNRLYWYRQTLGQGPEFLTYFQNEAQLEKSRLLSDRFSAERPKGSFSTLEIQRTEQGDSAMYLCASIQTGGGTEAFFGQGTRLTVV.

This clonotype was picked up many times. V gene TRBV10-1 combines with J gene TRBJ1-1; tentative D call: TRBD1 (6 bases). The V and J ends lost 2 bases and 5 bases respectively, with 9 bases between them. Germline CDR1 reads WNHNN; CDR2 reads SYGVQD (reference sequence). CDR3 size: 13 residues. DNA for the CDR3: TGCGCCAGCAGTGAGAATACAGGGACTGAAGCTTTCTTT. Translated: CASSENTGTEAFF.

The V and J genes are TRBV7-2 and TRBJ1-5; 7 nucleotides align to TRBD1. Trimming cost V 5 bases and J 2 bases; bases outside gene matches: 6. Germline CDR1 reads SGHTA; CDR2 reads FQGNSA. The CDR3 has 15 residues. CDR3 DNA: TGTGCCAGCAGCCCGCAGGGGACAGGCAATCAGCCCCAGCATTTT. It encodes CASSPQGTGNQPQHF. Based on the CDR3 plus reference TRBV7-2 and TRBJ1-5, the full variable domain is GAGVSQSPSNKVTEKGKDVELRCDPISGHTALYWYRQSLGQGLEFLIYFQGNSAPDKSGLPSDRFSAERTGGSVSTLTIQRTQQEDSAVYLCASSPQGTGNQPQHFGDGTRLSIL.

The J gene is TRBJ2-2, the V gene TRBV6-1; the D is unclear. The CDR3 is 16 residues long. Trimming took 0 bases from V and 8 from J, leaving 16 bases between them. The germline CDR1 and CDR2 sequences are MNHNS and SASEGT. CDR3 sequence: CASSEASSVGRGELFF. The CDR3 coding sequence is TGTGCCAGCAGTGAAGCCAGCTCCGTAGGTAGGGGGGAGCTGTTTTTT.

This clonotype has a count of ten or more. The rearrangement joins TRBV7-8 to TRBJ1-5; maybe TRBD1 (6 bases). CDR3 size: 18 residues. V shed 7 bases and J shed 7 bases, with 29 bases lying between them. Germline assignment: CDR1 SGHVS and CDR2 FQNEAQ. The CDR3 here is CASTLAGGGPSSGQPQHF. CDR3 bases: TGTGCCAGCACCCTAGCGGGAGGGGGGCCGTCTTCGGGACAGCCCCAGCATTTT.

This clonotype was seen at least ten times. The chain joins TRBV7-3 to TRBJ2-1; D is perhaps TRBD2 (6 bases). The CDR3 runs to 14 residues. The V gene's germline CDR1 is SGHTA and CDR2 FQGTGA. The V end lost 6 bases, the J end lost 6 bases, and 15 bases lay between the germline ends. The chain's CDR3 is CASSPSVLANEQFF. The DNA for the CDR3 is TGTGCCAGCAGTCCTAGCGTATTAGCCAATGAGCAGTTCTTC.

A word on this clonotype: A junction boundary mismatches the germline segment, possibly from a read error. The CDR3 is CASSLTGGGGNEQFF. The CDR3 DNA follows: TGTGCTAGCAGCCTGACAGGGGGCGGTGGCAATGAGCAGTTCTTC. The V gene is TRBV7-7, the J gene TRBJ2-1; 10 bases fit TRBD1. The germline V gene encodes CDR1 SSHAT and CDR2 FNYEAQ (reference sequence). The CDR3 is made up of 15 amino acids.

V gene TRBV7-9 combines with J gene TRBJ2-7; D unresolved. The germline V gene encodes CDR1 SEHNR and CDR2 FQNEAQ (reference sequence). The CDR3 consists of 14 residues. With 5 bases removed from V and 2 bases from J, the gap between germline ends came to 13 bases. The DNA of the CDR3 is TGTGCCAGCAGCCCCCGGACCCCCCCCTACGAGCAGTACTTC. Translating it yields CASSPRTPPYEQYF.

This clonotype has a handful of counts. One end of the junction is discordant with germline, which a read error may explain. The rearrangement joins TRBV20-1 to TRBJ1-3, with 9 bases identical to TRBD1. There are 13 residues in the CDR3. Germline CDR1 reads DFQATT; CDR2 reads SNEGSKA (reference sequence). The CDR3 coding sequence is TGCAGCGCTACAGGGGGCGGTGGAAACACCATATATTTT. Amino acids: CSATGGGGNTIYF.

This clonotype was counted between two and nine times. This chain connects TRBV11-2 to TRBJ2-3; TRBD1 matches 8 bases. The CDR3 contains 18 residues. V was clipped by 0 bases and J by 2 bases; unmatched bases: 10. The germline V gene encodes CDR1 SGHAT and CDR2 FQNNGV. CDR3 in DNA: TGTGCCAGCAGCTTAGACCCCCCCGGGACAGGAGCCACAGATACGCAGTATTTT. This gives the protein CASSLDPPGTGATDTQYF. Looking up the rest from reference TRBV11-2 and TRBJ2-3 gives the full variable domain: EAGVAQSPRYKIIEKRQSVAFWCNPISGHATLYWYQQILGQGPKLLIQFQNNGVVDDSQLPKDRFSAERLKGVDSTLKIQPAKLEDSAVYLCASSLDPPGTGATDTQYFGPGTRLTVL.

The chain employs TRBV29-1 and TRBJ1-1; D remains ambiguous. This CDR3 spans 14 amino acids. Trimming removed 4 bases at V and 4 bases at J, with 16 bases between. Germline CDR1 SQVTM, CDR2 ANQGSEA. In DNA form, the CDR3 reads TGCAGCGTTGTATCCGGGTTCGGATCCACTGAAGCTTTCTTT. It encodes CSVVSGFGSTEAFF.

J is TRBJ2-3 and V is TRBV20-1; 9 nucleotides agree with TRBD2. The CDR3 is made up of 14 amino acids. CDR1 is DFQATT, CDR2 SNEGSKA, per germline (reference sequence). The V segment lost 5 bases and the J segment 6 bases; nucleotides outside the gene matches: 9. The CDR3 sequence: CSAGSGRTGDTQYF. CDR3 nucleotides: TGCAGTGCTGGGAGCGGGAGGACCGGGGATACGCAGTATTTT.

Many counts were recorded for this clonotype. The chain has TRBV12-3 or TRBV12-4 and TRBJ2-6, with D tentatively TRBD1 (5 bases). The CDR3 runs to 15 residues. The V end was cut by 5 bases, the J end by 0 bases, with 8 bases between. DNA for the CDR3: TGTGCCAGCAGTGAAGGGGTCTCTGGGGCCAACGTCCTGACTTTC. Protein product: CASSEGVSGANVLTF.

This chain links TRBV30 with TRBJ1-6; 12 nucleotides match TRBD1. Germline lookup yields CDR1 GTSNPN and CDR2 SVGIG (reference sequence). After removal of 8 bases from V and 5 bases from J, the junction contained 4 bases not matched to a gene. This CDR3 comprises 14 residues. The chain's CDR3 is CAMGDRGHNSPLHF. The CDR3 nucleotides are TGTGCCATGGGGGACAGGGGGCATAATTCACCCCTCCACTTT. The whole variable domain, filled in from reference TRBV30 and TRBJ1-6, reads SQTIHQWPATLVQPVGSPLSLECTVEGTSNPNLYWYRQAAGRGLQLLFYSVGIGQISSEVPQNLSASRPQDRQFILSSKKLLLSDSGFYLCAMGDRGHNSPLHFGNGTRLTVT.

This clonotype was observed a handful of times. The chain links TRBV7-3 to TRBJ2-1; perhaps TRBD2 as D (5 bases). Deletions cut 5 bases from V and 1 base from J, with 12 bases between. Germline V gives CDR1 SGHTA, CDR2 FQGTGA. CDR3 length equals 15 residues. CDR3 region: CASSPTAGSYNEQFF. The CDR3 nucleotides read TGTGCCAGCAGCCCTACCGCGGGTTCCTACAATGAGCAGTTCTTC.

The chain carries TRBV18 and TRBJ2-1; 9 bases agree with TRBD2. This CDR3 has 16 residues. The trim removed 0 bases at V and 8 bases at J, leaving 8 bases unmatched. Germline V gene lookup returns CDR1 KGHSH and CDR2 LQKENI. CDR3: CASSPPMAGGGYEQFF. The CDR3 coding sequence is TGTGCCAGCTCACCACCGATGGCGGGAGGGGGCTATGAGCAGTTCTTC.

The chain recombines TRBV6-1 with TRBJ2-2; no reliable D call. The V end lost 7 bases, the J end lost 7 bases, and 16 bases lay between the germline ends. Germline V gives CDR1 MNHNS, CDR2 SASEGT. The CDR3 is made up of 14 amino acids. The CDR3 bases are TGTGCCAGCAAGGGCAGCGAGCGCGGCGGGGAGCTGTTTTTT. Its protein product is CASKGSERGGELFF.

V and J are TRBV6-1 and TRBJ1-2; 7 nucleotides agree with TRBD1. The trim removed 7 bases at V and 8 bases at J, leaving 16 bases unmatched. CDR3 length: 15 amino acids. Germline V lookup: CDR1 MNHNS, CDR2 SASEGT. The CDR3 DNA follows: TGTGCCAGCATTCTTAGTCAGGGGGTAAAGAAAGGCTACACCTTC. Protein: CASILSQGVKKGYTF.

The V and J genes are TRBV12-3 or TRBV12-4 and TRBJ2-1; 8 bases are shared with TRBD1. The CDR3 loop spans 15 amino acids. V dropped 7 bases and J dropped 2; count of bases not matched to a gene: 7. Written as DNA, the CDR3 is TGTGCCAGCACTTTGACAGGGGCTACCTACAATGAGCAGTTCTTC. It encodes CASTLTGATYNEQFF.